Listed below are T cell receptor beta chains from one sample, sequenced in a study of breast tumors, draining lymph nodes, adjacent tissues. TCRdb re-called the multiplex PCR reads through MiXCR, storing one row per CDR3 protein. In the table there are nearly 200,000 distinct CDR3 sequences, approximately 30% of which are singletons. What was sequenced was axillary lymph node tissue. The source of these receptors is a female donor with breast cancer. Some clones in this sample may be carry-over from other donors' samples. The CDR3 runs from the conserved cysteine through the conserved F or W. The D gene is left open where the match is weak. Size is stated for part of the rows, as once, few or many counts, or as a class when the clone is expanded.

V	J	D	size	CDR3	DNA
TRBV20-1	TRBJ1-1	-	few	CSAIRYEPEDTEAFF	TGCAGTGCTATCCGCTACGAGCCGGAGGACACTGAAGCTTTCTTT
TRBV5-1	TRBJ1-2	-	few	CACSLDAGPGGYTF	TGCGCCTGCAGCTTGGACGCGGGGCCGGGCGGCTACACCTTC
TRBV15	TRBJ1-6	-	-	CATSREPQLCSYNSPLHF	TGTGCCACCAGCAGAGAACCCCAGCTGTGCTCCTATAATTCACCCCTCCACTTT
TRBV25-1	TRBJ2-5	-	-	CASTSRRAATQYF	TGTGCCAGCACCTCCCGCAGGGCGGCGACCCAGTATTTC
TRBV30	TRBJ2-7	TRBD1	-	CAWSRQGALYEQYF	TGTGCCTGGAGTAGACAGGGGGCGCTGTACGAGCAGTACTTC
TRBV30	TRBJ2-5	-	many	CAWSVDGGLKTQYF	TGTGCCTGGAGTGTAGATGGGGGGTTAAAGACCCAGTACTTC
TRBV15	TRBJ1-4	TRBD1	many	CATRDPGQGNEKLFF	TGTGCCACCAGAGATCCGGGACAGGGGAACGAAAAACTGTTTTTT
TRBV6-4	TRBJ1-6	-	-	CASSHGTSNSPLHF	TGTGCCAGCAGTCACGGGACCAGCAATTCACCCCTCCACTTT
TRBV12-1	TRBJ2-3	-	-	CARAPQQSTDTQYF	TGTGCTAGAGCCCCCCAACAGAGCACAGATACGCAGTATTTT
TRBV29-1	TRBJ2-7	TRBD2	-	CSGGEGAEQYF	TGCAGCGGTGGGGAGGGTGCGGAGCAGTACTTC
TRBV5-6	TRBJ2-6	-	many	CASTLQVGANVLTF	TGTGCCAGCACCCTCCAGGTCGGGGCCAACGTCCTGACTTTC
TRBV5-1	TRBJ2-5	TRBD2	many	CASSLVAGGGQETQYF	TGCGCCAGCAGCTTGGTTGCGGGAGGGGGCCAAGAGACCCAGTACTTC
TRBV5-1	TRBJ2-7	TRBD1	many	CASSLYVGQGSYEQYF	TGCGCCAGCAGCTTGTATGTGGGACAGGGTTCCTACGAGCAGTACTTC
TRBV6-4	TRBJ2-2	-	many	CASSDIANTGELFF	TGTGCCAGCAGTGACATCGCCAACACCGGGGAGCTGTTTTTT
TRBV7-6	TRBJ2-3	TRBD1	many	CASSPGGTGSDTQYF	TGTGCCAGCAGCCCAGGGGGGACAGGGTCTGATACGCAGTATTTT
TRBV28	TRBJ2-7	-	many	CASSFRDTSYEQYF	TGTGCCAGCAGTTTTAGGGACACCTCCTACGAGCAGTACTTC
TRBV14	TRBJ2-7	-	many	CASSQDRSDGREQYF	TGTGCCAGCAGCCAAGATCGGTCAGATGGTCGCGAGCAGTACTTC
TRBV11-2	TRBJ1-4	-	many	CASTARTSTNEKLFF	TGTGCCAGCACCGCGAGAACATCAACTAATGAAAAACTGTTTTTT
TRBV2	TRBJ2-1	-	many	CASRLDPRVDEQFF	TGTGCCAGCAGGTTGGACCCGAGGGTCGATGAGCAGTTCTTC
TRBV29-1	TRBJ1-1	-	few	CSVPYGGTEAFF	TGCAGCGTTCCCTATGGGGGCACTGAAGCTTTCTTT
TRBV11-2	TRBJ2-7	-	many	CASSTLRTIYEQYF	TGTGCCAGCAGCACCCTGCGGACTATTTACGAGCAGTACTTC
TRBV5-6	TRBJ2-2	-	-	CASSQVGRDYTGELFF	TGTGCCAGCAGCCAAGTCGGACGGGATTACACCGGGGAGCTGTTTTTT
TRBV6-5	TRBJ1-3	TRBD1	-	CASRTGSGNTVYF	TGTGCCAGTCGGACAGGCTCTGGAAACACTGTATATTTT
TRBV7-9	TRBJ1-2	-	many	CASSLVANYGYTF	TGTGCCAGCAGCTTAGTGGCTAACTATGGCTACACCTTC
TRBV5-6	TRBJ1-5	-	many	CASRNQGSNQPQHF	TGTGCCAGCAGGAACCAGGGTAGCAATCAGCCCCAGCATTTT
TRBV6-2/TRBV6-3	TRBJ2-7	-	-	CASSHSNQGYEQYF	TGTGCCAGCAGTCACTCGAATCAGGGCTACGAGCAGTACTTC
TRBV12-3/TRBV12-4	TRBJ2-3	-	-	CASSTDWGSTDTQYF	TGTGCCAGCAGTACGGACTGGGGTAGCACAGATACGCAGTATTTT
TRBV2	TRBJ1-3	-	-	CASSERGGNTIYF	TGTGCCAGCAGTGAAAGGGGTGGGAACACCATATATTTT
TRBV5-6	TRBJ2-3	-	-	CASSLRGAPADTQYF	TGTGCCAGCAGCTTAAGGGGGGCGCCGGCAGATACGCAGTATTTT
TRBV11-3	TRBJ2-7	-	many	CASPLGGGLSEYEQYF	TGTGCAAGCCCGTTGGGGGGGGGGCTTAGCGAGTACGAGCAGTACTTC
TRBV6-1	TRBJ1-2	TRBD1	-	CASSEVRTGFYGYTF	TGTGCCAGCAGTGAAGTGAGGACAGGGTTTTATGGCTACACCTTC